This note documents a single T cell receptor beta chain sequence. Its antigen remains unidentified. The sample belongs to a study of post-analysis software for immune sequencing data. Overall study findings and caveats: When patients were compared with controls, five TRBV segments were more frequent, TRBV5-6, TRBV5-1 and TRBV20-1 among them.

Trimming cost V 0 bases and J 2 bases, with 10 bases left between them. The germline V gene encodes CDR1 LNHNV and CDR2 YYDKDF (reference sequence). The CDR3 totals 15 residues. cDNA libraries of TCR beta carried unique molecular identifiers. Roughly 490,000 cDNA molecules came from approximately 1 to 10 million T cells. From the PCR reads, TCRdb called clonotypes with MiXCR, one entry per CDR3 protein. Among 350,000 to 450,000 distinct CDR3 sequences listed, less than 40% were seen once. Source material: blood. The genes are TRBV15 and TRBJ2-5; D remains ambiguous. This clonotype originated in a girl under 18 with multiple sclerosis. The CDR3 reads CATSRDPGRQETQYF. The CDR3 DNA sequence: TGTGCCACCAGCAGAGATCCCGGCAGACAAGAGACCCAGTACTTC.